These 15 T cell receptor beta chains were sequenced from one sample in a study of cytomegalovirus exposure and HLA in healthy donors. The PCR contained 60 Vbeta and 13 Jbeta primers. Assay used: immunoSEQ multiplex PCR; TCRdb lists only in-frame clones, some missing. The repertoire has 120,000 or so clones, around 79% of them found once; the top ten carry around 1.4%. Specimen: PBMCs. The receptors come from a woman aged 18-29 years in good health and CMV-seronegative.

The chain joins TRBV7-9 to TRBJ2-3; tentative D call: TRBD2 (6 bases). Germline-derived CDR1 and CDR2 are SEHNR and FQNEAQ (reference sequence). Trimming took 5 bases from V and 4 from J, leaving 19 bases between them. The CDR3 consists of 16 residues. The CDR3 sequence: CASSPGNPGGADTQYF. CDR3 sequence (DNA): TGTGCCAGCAGCCCTGGTAACCCTGGAGGGGCAGATACGCAGTATTTT. The whole variable domain, remainder taken from reference TRBV7-9 and TRBJ2-3, is DTGVSQNPRHKITKRGQNVTFRCDPISEHNRLYWYRQTLGQGPEFLTYFQNEAQLEKSRLLSDRFSAERPKGSFSTLEIQRTEQGDSAMYLCASSPGNPGGADTQYFGPGTRLTVL.

This chain joins TRBV19 and TRBJ2-6, with a possible D match to TRBD1 (6 bases). Trimming pared 1 base from V and 1 base from J, leaving 17 bases between. The CDR3 is made up of 19 amino acids. From germline, CDR1 is LNHDA and CDR2 SQIVND (reference sequence). The CDR3 spells CASSIGRTVYYSGANVLTF. The CDR3 nucleotides read TGTGCCAGTAGTATAGGGAGGACAGTTTATTATTCTGGGGCCAACGTCCTGACTTTC.

The chain recombines TRBV5-4 with TRBJ2-3; 7 bases are a match to TRBD1. In germline, CDR1 is SGHNT, CDR2 YYREEE (reference sequence). V shed 2 bases and J 2 bases; nucleotides not matched to a gene: 8. The CDR3 has 16 amino acids. This CDR3 is CASSFGDRLNTDTQYF. The DNA for the CDR3 is TGTGCCAGCAGCTTTGGGGACAGACTTAACACAGATACGCAGTATTTT.

This clone was counted a single time. The chain carries TRBV7-2 and TRBJ2-7, with unresolved D. With 3 bases removed from V and 3 bases from J, the gap between germline ends came to 3 bases. This CDR3 has 11 amino acids. CDR1 and CDR2 from the germline V gene are SGHTA and FQGNSA. The CDR3 coding sequence is TGTGCCAGCAGCTTTCTCTACGAGCAGTACTTC. The encoded protein is CASSFLYEQYF.

The chain is built from TRBV5-6 and TRBJ2-1; D ambiguous. CDR3 length: 12 amino acids. In germline, CDR1 is SGHDT, CDR2 YYEEEE. V shed 4 bases and J shed 7 bases, with 9 bases lying between them. CDR3 coding DNA: TGTGCCAGCAGCCGACAAATAAATGAGCAGTTCTTC. Amino acids: CASSRQINEQFF.

V is TRBV30 and J is TRBJ1-2, with no clear D. This CDR3 has 12 amino acids. Germline lookup yields CDR1 GTSNPN and CDR2 SVGIG (reference sequence). V was trimmed by 1 base and J by 4 bases, leaving 7 bases between them. The CDR3 here is CAWSAVRYGYTF. DNA of the CDR3: TGTGCCTGGAGTGCTGTCCGCTATGGCTACACCTTC. Together with reference TRBV30 and TRBJ1-2, the CDR3 gives the full variable domain: SQTIHQWPATLVQPVGSPLSLECTVEGTSNPNLYWYRQAAGRGLQLLFYSVGIGQISSEVPQNLSASRPQDRQFILSSKKLLLSDSGFYLCAWSAVRYGYTFGSGTRLTVV.

J is TRBJ1-3 and V is TRBV2; D gene unclear. Germline-derived CDR1 and CDR2 are SNHLY and FYNNEI. This CDR3 has 15 amino acids. V was shortened by 6 bases and J by 0 bases, with 12 bases between the two germline ends. This CDR3 reads CASRVQIISGNTIYF. The DNA of the CDR3 is TGTGCCAGCAGGGTACAGATCATCTCTGGAAACACCATATATTTT.

The sample holds one count of this clone. The chain is built from TRBV19 and TRBJ2-2, with TRBD1 as a possible D gene (6 bases). The germline gives CDR1 LNHDA, CDR2 SQIVND (reference sequence). V shed 7 bases and J shed 3 bases, with 9 bases lying between them. There are 13 residues in the CDR3. Here the CDR3 reads CASKQGHTGELFF. DNA for the CDR3: TGTGCCAGTAAACAGGGACACACCGGGGAGCTGTTTTTT.

The V gene is TRBV18, the J gene TRBJ2-1, with D possibly being TRBD1 (5 bases). Germline CDR1 and CDR2: KGHSH and LQKENI. Trimming pared 4 bases from V and 2 bases from J, leaving 6 bases between. The CDR3 has 13 residues. CDR3: CASSQGTYNEQFF. In nucleotides, the CDR3 is TGTGCCAGCTCACAGGGGACCTACAATGAGCAGTTCTTC.

The rearrangement joins TRBV21-1 to TRBJ1-1. TRBV21-1 is assigned pseudogene status. The CDR3 loop spans 15 amino acids. CDR3 region: CASSKFGFKNTEAFF. The CDR3 DNA reads as TGTGCCAGCAGCAAATTCGGGTTTAAGAACACTGAAGCTTTCTTT.

This rearrangement joins TRBV27 to TRBJ2-7; 10 bases match TRBD2. Germline V lookup: CDR1 MNHEY, CDR2 SMNVEV (reference sequence). The CDR3 spans 16 residues. Trimming cost V 5 bases and J 0 bases; bases outside gene matches: 7. CDR3 nucleotides: TGTGCCAGCAGTCTTCGGACTAGCGGTTCCTCCTACGAGCAGTACTTC. This codes for CASSLRTSGSSYEQYF.

The V call is TRBV4-1, the J call TRBJ2-7; D gene uncertain. Per germline, CDR1 MGHRA and CDR2 YSYEKL. The germline V and J ends were trimmed by 8 bases and 9 bases, with 20 bases remaining between them. CDR3 length: 13 residues. As DNA, the CDR3 is TGCGCCAGCGGCCTTGAAGGCAGGTTTGGGCAGTACTTC. Amino acids: CASGLEGRFGQYF.

This clone was seen more than once but under ten times. The J gene is TRBJ1-2, the V gene TRBV2; D unclear. CDR1 and CDR2 (germline): SNHLY, FYNNEI. Trimming pared 3 bases from V and 7 bases from J, leaving 12 bases between. The CDR3 covers 13 residues. Here the CDR3 DNA reads TGTGCCAGCAGTGAGGAGATGACGGGTGGCTACACCTTC. It encodes CASSEEMTGGYTF.

The V call is TRBV14, the J call TRBJ2-3, with a tentative D call TRBD2 (6 bases). The length of the CDR3 is 17 residues. Trimming removed 0 bases at V and 1 base at J, with 14 bases between. The germline gives CDR1 SGHDN, CDR2 FVKESK. The CDR3 region is CASSQDPTSWGTDTQYF. DNA of the CDR3: TGTGCCAGCAGCCAAGATCCAACTAGCTGGGGCACAGATACGCAGTATTTT.

This chain links TRBV21-1 with TRBJ2-7; TRBD1, the table's D call, lacks a check against the DNA. TRBV21-1 is flagged as a pseudogene. The CDR3 has 12 amino acids. CDR3 sequence: CARWGQACEQYF. The CDR3 DNA reads TGTGCCAGATGGGGACAGGCTTGCGAGCAGTACTTC.